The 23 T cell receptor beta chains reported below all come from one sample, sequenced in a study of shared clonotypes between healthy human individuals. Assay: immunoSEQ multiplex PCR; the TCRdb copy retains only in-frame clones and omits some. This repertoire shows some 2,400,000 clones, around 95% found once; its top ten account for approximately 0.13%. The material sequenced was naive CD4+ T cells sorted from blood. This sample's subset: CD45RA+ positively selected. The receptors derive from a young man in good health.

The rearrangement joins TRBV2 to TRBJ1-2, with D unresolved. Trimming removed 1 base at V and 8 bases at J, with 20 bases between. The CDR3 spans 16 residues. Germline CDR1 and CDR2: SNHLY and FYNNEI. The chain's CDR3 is CASSEVPIADPGGYTF. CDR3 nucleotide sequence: TGTGCCAGCAGTGAAGTCCCCATCGCGGACCCGGGGGGCTACACCTTC.

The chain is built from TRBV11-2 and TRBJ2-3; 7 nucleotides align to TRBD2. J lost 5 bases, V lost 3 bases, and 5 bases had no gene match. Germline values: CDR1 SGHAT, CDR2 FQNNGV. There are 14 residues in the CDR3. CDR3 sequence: CASSFGGSIDTQYF. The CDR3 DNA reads TGTGCCAGCAGCTTCGGCGGGAGTATAGATACGCAGTATTTT.

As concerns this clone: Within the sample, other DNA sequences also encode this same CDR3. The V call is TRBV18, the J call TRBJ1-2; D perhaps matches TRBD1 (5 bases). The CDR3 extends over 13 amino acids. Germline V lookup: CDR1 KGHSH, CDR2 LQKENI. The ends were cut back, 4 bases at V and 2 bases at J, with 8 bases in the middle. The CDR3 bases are TGTGCCAGCTCACAGGGACGGAACTATGGCTACACCTTC. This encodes CASSQGRNYGYTF.

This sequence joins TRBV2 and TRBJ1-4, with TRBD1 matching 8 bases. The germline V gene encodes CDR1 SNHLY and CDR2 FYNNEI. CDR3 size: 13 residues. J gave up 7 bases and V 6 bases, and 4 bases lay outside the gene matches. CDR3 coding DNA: TGTGCCAGCAGCAGGGGGCCCTCTGAAAAACTGTTTTTT. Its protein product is CASSRGPSEKLFF.

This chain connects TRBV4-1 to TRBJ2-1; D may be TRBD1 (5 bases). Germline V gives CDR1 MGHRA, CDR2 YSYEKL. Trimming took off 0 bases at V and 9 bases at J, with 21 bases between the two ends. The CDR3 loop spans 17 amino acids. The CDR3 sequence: CASSQEIGAELYGEQFF. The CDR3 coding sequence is TGCGCCAGCAGCCAAGAAATTGGGGCAGAACTGTATGGTGAGCAGTTCTTC.

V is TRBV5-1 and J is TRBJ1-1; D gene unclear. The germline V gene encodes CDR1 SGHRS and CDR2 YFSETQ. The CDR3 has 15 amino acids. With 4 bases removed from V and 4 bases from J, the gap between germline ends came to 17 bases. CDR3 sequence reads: CASSPPRERSTEAFF. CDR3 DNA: TGCGCCAGCAGCCCGCCCCGGGAGCGGAGCACTGAAGCTTTCTTT. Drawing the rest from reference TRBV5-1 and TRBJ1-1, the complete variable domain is KAGVTQTPRYLIKTRGQQVTLSCSPISGHRSVSWYQQTPGQGLQFLFEYFSETQRNKGNFPGRFSGRQFSNSRSEMNVSTLELGDSALYLCASSPPRERSTEAFFGQGTRLTVV.

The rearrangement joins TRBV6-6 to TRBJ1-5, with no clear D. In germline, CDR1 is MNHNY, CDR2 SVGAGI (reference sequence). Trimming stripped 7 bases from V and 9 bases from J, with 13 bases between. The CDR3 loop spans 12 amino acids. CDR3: CASMGSGRPQHF. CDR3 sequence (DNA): TGTGCCAGCATGGGCTCGGGGAGGCCCCAGCATTTT.

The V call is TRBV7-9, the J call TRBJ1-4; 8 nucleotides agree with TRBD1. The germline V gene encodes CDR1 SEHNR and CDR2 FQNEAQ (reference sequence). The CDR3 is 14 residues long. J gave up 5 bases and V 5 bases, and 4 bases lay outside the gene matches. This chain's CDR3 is CASSRQGTNEKLFF. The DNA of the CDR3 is TGTGCCAGCAGCAGACAGGGGACAAATGAAAAACTGTTTTTT.

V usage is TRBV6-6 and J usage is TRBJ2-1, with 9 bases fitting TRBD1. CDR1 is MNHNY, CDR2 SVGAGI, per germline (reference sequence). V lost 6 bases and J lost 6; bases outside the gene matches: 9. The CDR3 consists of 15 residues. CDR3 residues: CASRPTGTGSNEQFF. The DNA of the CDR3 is TGTGCCAGCAGGCCAACCGGGACAGGGAGCAATGAGCAGTTCTTC.

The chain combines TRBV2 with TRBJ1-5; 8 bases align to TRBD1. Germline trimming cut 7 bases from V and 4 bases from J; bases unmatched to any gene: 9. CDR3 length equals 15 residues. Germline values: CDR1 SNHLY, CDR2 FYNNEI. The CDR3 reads CASMTDGQGNQPQHF. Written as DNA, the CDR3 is TGTGCCAGCATGACTGACGGACAGGGAAATCAGCCCCAGCATTTT.

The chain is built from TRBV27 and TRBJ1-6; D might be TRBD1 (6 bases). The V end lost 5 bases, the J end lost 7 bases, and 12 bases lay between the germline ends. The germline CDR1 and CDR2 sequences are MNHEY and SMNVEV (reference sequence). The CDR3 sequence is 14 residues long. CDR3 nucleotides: TGTGCCAGCAGTCCACAGGGTTTGAATTCACCCCTCCACTTT. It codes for CASSPQGLNSPLHF.

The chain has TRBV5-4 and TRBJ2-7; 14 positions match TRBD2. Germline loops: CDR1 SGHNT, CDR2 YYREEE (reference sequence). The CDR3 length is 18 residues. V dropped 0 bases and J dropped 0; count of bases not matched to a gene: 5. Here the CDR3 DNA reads TGTGCCAGCAGCTTGGGGGTGGGGACTAGCGGGAGCTCCTACGAGCAGTACTTC. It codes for CASSLGVGTSGSSYEQYF. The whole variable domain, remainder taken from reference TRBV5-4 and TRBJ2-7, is ETGVTQSPTHLIKTRGQQVTLRCSSQSGHNTVSWYQQALGQGPQFIFQYYREEENGRGNFPPRFSGLQFPNYSSELNVNALELDDSALYLCASSLGVGTSGSSYEQYFGPGTRLTVT.

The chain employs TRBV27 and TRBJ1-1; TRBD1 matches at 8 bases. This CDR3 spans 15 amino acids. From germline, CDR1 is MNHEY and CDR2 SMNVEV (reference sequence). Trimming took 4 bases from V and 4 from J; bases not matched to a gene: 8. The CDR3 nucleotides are TGTGCCAGCAGTTCCACACAGGGGGTCGGCACTGAAGCTTTCTTT. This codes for CASSSTQGVGTEAFF.

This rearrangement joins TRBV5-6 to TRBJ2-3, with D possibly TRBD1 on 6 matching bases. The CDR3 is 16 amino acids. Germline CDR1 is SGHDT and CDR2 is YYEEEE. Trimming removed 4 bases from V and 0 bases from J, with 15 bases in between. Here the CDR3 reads CASSLRTVASTDTQYF. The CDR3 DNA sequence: TGTGCCAGCAGCCTCCGGACAGTGGCTAGCACAGATACGCAGTATTTT.

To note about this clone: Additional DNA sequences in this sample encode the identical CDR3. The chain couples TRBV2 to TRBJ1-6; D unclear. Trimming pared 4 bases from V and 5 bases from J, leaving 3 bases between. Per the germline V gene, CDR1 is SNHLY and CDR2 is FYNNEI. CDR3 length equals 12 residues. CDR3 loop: CASSADNSPLHF. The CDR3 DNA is TGTGCCAGCAGTGCTGATAATTCACCCCTCCACTTT.

The CDR3: CASSPPGQGATGANVLTF. The CDR3 region has the DNA TGTGCCAGCAGCCCCCCGGGACAGGGGGCAACTGGGGCCAACGTCCTGACTTTC. The rearrangement links TRBV11-2 to TRBJ2-6; TRBD1 matches 12 bases. The CDR3 spans 18 residues. After removal of 5 bases from V and 2 bases from J, the junction contained 7 bases not matched to a gene. The germline CDR1 and CDR2 sequences are SGHAT and FQNNGV.

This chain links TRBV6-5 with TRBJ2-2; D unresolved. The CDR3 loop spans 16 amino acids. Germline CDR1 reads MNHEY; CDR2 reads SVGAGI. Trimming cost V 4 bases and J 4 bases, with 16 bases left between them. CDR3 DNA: TGTGCCAGCAGTTCATACAAGGGCGGTCGCACCGGGGAGCTGTTTTTT. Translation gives CASSSYKGGRTGELFF.

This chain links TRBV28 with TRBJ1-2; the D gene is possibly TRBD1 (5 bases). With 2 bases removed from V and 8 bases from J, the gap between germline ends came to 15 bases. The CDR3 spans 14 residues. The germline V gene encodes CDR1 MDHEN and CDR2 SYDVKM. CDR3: CASSLPPGLEGYTF. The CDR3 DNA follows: TGTGCCAGCAGTTTACCCCCAGGGCTTGAGGGCTACACCTTC.

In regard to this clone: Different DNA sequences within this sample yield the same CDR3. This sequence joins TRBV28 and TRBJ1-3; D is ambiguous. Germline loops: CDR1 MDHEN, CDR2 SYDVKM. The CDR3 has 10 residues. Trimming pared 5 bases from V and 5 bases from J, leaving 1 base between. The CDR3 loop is CASSRNTIYF. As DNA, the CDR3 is TGTGCCAGCAGTCGAAACACCATATATTTT.

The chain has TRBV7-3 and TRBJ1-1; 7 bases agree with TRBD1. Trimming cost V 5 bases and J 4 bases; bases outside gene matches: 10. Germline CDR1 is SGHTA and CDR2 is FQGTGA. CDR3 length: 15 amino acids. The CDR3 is CASSLDRAESTEAFF. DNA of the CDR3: TGTGCCAGCAGCCTAGACAGGGCAGAGAGCACTGAAGCTTTCTTT.

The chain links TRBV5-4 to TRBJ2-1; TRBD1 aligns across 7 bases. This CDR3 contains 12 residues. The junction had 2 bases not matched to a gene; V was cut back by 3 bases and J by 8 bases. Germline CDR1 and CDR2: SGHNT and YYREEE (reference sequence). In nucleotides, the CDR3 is TGTGCCAGCAGCTCGGGACAGTATGAGCAGTTCTTC. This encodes CASSSGQYEQFF.

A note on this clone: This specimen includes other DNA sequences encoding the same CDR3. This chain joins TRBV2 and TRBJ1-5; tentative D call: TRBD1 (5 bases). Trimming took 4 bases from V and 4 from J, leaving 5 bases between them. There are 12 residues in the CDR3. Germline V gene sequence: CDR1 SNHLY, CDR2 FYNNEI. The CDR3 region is CASSGQNQPQHF. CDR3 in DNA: TGTGCCAGCAGTGGACAGAATCAGCCCCAGCATTTT.

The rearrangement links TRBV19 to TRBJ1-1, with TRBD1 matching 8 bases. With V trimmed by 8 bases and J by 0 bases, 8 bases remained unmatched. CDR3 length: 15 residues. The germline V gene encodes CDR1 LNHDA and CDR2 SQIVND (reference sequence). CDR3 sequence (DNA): TGTGCCAGTCGCCCCGGGGACAGGCTGAACACTGAAGCTTTCTTT. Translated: CASRPGDRLNTEAFF.